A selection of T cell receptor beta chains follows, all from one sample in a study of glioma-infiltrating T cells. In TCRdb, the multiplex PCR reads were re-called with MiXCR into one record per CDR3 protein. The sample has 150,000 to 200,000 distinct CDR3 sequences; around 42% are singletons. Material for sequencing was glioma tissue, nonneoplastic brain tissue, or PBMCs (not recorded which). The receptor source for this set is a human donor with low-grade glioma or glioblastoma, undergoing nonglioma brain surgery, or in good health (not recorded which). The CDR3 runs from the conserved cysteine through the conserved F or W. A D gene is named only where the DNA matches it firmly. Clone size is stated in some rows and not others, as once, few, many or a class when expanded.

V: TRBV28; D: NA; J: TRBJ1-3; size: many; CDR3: CASSSGFVNTIYF; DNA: TGTGCCAGCAGTTCAGGGTTTGTCAACACCATATATTTT
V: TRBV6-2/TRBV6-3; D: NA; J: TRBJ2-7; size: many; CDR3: CASSYYPHSYEQYF; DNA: TGTGCCAGCAGTTACTATCCCCACTCCTACGAGCAGTACTTC
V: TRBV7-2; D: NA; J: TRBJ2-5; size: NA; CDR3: CASGRPWGSGQETQYF; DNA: TGTGCCAGCGGAAGGCCGTGGGGTAGCGGTCAAGAGACCCAGTACTTC
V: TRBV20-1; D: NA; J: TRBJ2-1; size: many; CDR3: CSVPPPGPNEQFF; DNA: TGCAGTGTTCCACCCCCGGGACCAAATGAGCAGTTCTTC
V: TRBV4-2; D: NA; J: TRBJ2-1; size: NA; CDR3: CASIQTTSRTGNEQFF; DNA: TGTGCCAGCATCCAAACTACCTCAAGGACTGGGAATGAGCAGTTCTTC
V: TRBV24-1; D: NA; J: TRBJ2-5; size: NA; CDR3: CATGTGTGETQYF; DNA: TGTGCCACCGGCACAGGGACGGGGGAGACCCAGTACTTC
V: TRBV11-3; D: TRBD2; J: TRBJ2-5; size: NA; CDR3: CASSPGGSVQPETQYF; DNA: TGTGCCAGCAGCCCGGGAGGCAGCGTCCAGCCGGAGACCCAGTACTTC
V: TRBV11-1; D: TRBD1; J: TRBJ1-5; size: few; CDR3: CASSSLTGGRSQPQHF; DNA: TGTGCCAGCAGCTCCTTGACAGGGGGCAGGAGTCAGCCCCAGCATTTT
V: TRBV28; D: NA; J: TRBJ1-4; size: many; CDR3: CASSLAGATNEKLFF; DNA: TGTGCCAGCAGTTTAGCCGGAGCAACTAATGAAAAACTGTTTTTT
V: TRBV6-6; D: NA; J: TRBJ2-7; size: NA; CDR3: CASRSGGNEQYF; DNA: TGTGCCAGCAGATCGGGCGGCAACGAGCAGTACTTC
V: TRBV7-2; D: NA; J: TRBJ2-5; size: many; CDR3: CASSTGQRWSETQYF; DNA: TGTGCCAGCAGCACAGGACAGAGGTGGTCGGAGACCCAGTACTTC
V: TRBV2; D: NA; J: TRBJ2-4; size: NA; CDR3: CASPPGTDEPDIQYF; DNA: TGTGCCAGCCCTCCCGGGACTGACGAACCAGACATTCAGTACTTC
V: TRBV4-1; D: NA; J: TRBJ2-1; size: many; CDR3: CASSQVGGAYNEQFF; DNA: TGCGCCAGCAGCCAAGTCGGGGGAGCCTACAATGAGCAGTTCTTC
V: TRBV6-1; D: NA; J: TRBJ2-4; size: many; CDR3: CASSPAAKNIQYF; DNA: TGTGCCAGCTCCCCTGCTGCCAAGAACATTCAGTACTTC
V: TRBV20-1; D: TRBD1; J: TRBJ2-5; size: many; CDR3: CSAPTRQGRETQYF; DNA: TGCAGTGCCCCGACCCGACAGGGGCGAGAGACCCAGTACTTC
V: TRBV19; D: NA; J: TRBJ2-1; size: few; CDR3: CASSIRVTASSYNEQFF; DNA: TGTGCCAGTAGTATAAGGGTTACGGCCTCCTCCTACAATGAGCAGTTCTTC
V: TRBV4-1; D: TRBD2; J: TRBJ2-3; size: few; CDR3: CASSQEPSGIIGTQYF; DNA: TGCGCCAGCAGCCAAGAACCTAGCGGGATTATAGGAACGCAGTATTTT
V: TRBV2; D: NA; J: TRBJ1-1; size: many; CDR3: CASSDQGMNTEAFF; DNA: TGTGCCAGCAGTGACCAGGGAATGAACACTGAAGCTTTCTTT
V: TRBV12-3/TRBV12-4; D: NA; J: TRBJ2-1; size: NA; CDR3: CASSTETFSYNEQFF; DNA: TGTGCCAGCAGTACCGAGACATTCTCCTACAATGAGCAGTTCTTC
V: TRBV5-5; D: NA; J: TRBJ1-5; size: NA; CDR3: CASSLLGTPSNQPKHF; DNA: TGTGCCAGCAGCTTGCTCGGGACGCCCTCCAATCAGCCCAAGCATTTT
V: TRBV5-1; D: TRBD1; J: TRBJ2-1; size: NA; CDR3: CASSGTGGNNEQFF; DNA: TGCGCCAGCAGCGGGACAGGGGGGAACAATGAGCAGTTCTTC
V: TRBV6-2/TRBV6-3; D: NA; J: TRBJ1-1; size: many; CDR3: CASSYESMTNTEAFF; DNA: TGTGCCAGCAGTTACGAATCGATGACGAACACTGAAGCTTTCTTT
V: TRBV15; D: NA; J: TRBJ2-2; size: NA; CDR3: CATSRDRGRLVTGELFF; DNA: TGTGCCACCAGCAGAGATAGAGGGAGGTTGGTCACCGGGGAGCTGTTTTTT
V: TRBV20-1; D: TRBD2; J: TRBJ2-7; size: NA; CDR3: CSATGGLAGVYEQYF; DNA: TGCAGTGCCACGGGGGGACTAGCGGGAGTCTACGAGCAGTACTTC